The rows below give T cell receptor beta chains drawn from one sample of a study of CD8 T cells in ankylosing spondylitis. MiXCR, applied by TCRdb to the 5' RACE reads, yields one record per CDR3 protein. This sample has around 53,000 distinct CDR3 sequences; about 7% occur once, and the top ten carry about 8.9%. The sample consisted of blood, either unsorted or a sorted T cell fraction (not recorded which). Receptors were obtained from a female donor with ankylosing spondylitis or in good health (not recorded which). Both conserved end residues are part of each CDR3. The order of the fields is V gene, J gene, clone size, CDR3 length, D gene, CDR3 DNA, CDR3 protein. D genes are given only for firm matches. Clone sizes are given selectively: once, few, many, or a class where the clone is expanded.

v_gene: TRBV27
j_gene: TRBJ2-1
abundance: many
len: 13
d_gene: .
CDR3nt: TGTGCCAGCAGTTTATCTCTACGGGGTGAGCAGTTCTTC
CDR3aa: CASSLSLRGEQFF

v_gene: TRBV11-1
j_gene: TRBJ1-1
abundance: .
len: 14
d_gene: .
CDR3nt: TGTGCCAGCAACGCGGACAGTGCTGGAACTGAAGCTTTCTTT
CDR3aa: CASNADSAGTEAFF

v_gene: TRBV18
j_gene: TRBJ1-5
abundance: medium-sized
len: 14
d_gene: TRBD1
CDR3nt: TGTGCCAGCTCTGGGACAGGCCCAAATCAGCCCCAGCATTTT
CDR3aa: CASSGTGPNQPQHF

v_gene: TRBV5-1
j_gene: TRBJ2-4
abundance: many
len: 16
d_gene: TRBD1
CDR3nt: TGCGCCAGCAGCTTAGGTGGACAGGGCCCTAAAAACATTCAGTACTTC
CDR3aa: CASSLGGQGPKNIQYF

v_gene: TRBV28
j_gene: TRBJ1-5
abundance: many
len: 18
d_gene: .
CDR3nt: TGTGCCAGCAGTTACGGTCGAATTTGGCGGACGCCCAATCAGCCCCAGCATTTT
CDR3aa: CASSYGRIWRTPNQPQHF

v_gene: TRBV5-6
j_gene: TRBJ2-1
abundance: many
len: 16
d_gene: TRBD2
CDR3nt: TGTGCCAGCAGCTGGGGACTAGCGGGGGGCTGGGATGAGCAGTTCTTC
CDR3aa: CASSWGLAGGWDEQFF

v_gene: TRBV2
j_gene: TRBJ2-6
abundance: many
len: 16
d_gene: .
CDR3nt: TGTGCCAGCAGTGAACGGACCGGCGGTGGGGCCAACGTCCTGACTTTC
CDR3aa: CASSERTGGGANVLTF

v_gene: TRBV27
j_gene: TRBJ1-2
abundance: many
len: 15
d_gene: .
CDR3nt: TGTGCCAGCAGTTCCTCGTGGGCGGCCCTAGACGGCTACACCTTC
CDR3aa: CASSSSWAALDGYTF

v_gene: TRBV29-1
j_gene: TRBJ2-3
abundance: many
len: 14
d_gene: TRBD2
CDR3nt: TGCAGCGTCTCTAGCGGGGGGTTTTCAGATACGCAGTATTTT
CDR3aa: CSVSSGGFSDTQYF

v_gene: TRBV5-6
j_gene: TRBJ2-1
abundance: many
len: 15
d_gene: .
CDR3nt: TGTGCCAGCAGCTTGGAGTTCGGCACCTACAATGAGCAGTTCTTC
CDR3aa: CASSLEFGTYNEQFF

v_gene: TRBV20-1
j_gene: TRBJ2-3
abundance: many
len: 16
d_gene: TRBD1
CDR3nt: TGCAGTGCCGAACCCCCCCGGACAGGGGCCACAGATACGCAGTATTTT
CDR3aa: CSAEPPRTGATDTQYF

v_gene: TRBV20-1
j_gene: TRBJ2-3
abundance: many
len: 13
d_gene: .
CDR3nt: TGCAGTGCCACGACATTCAGGGCCGATACGCAGTATTTT
CDR3aa: CSATTFRADTQYF

v_gene: TRBV29-1
j_gene: TRBJ2-2
abundance: many
len: 13
d_gene: .
CDR3nt: TGCAGCGTGGGACTGACGAACACCGGGGAGCTGTTTTTT
CDR3aa: CSVGLTNTGELFF

v_gene: TRBV18
j_gene: TRBJ2-2
abundance: many
len: 15
d_gene: .
CDR3nt: TGTGCCAGCTCACCATTGGAGGGGCTAGTCGGGGAGCTGTTTTTT
CDR3aa: CASSPLEGLVGELFF

v_gene: TRBV2
j_gene: TRBJ1-1
abundance: .
len: 14
d_gene: .
CDR3nt: TGTGCCAGCAGTGATTGGCAGGCAGGCGCTGAAGCTTTCTTT
CDR3aa: CASSDWQAGAEAFF

v_gene: TRBV28
j_gene: TRBJ2-3
abundance: .
len: 12
d_gene: .
CDR3nt: TGTGCCACTCGGGCGGGGAGGCTGACGCAGTATTTT
CDR3aa: CATRAGRLTQYF

v_gene: TRBV6-1
j_gene: TRBJ2-2
abundance: many
len: 12
d_gene: .
CDR3nt: TGTGCCAGCAGTGAAGGGGCCGGGGAGCTGTTTTTT
CDR3aa: CASSEGAGELFF

v_gene: TRBV6-1
j_gene: TRBJ2-7
abundance: many
len: 14
d_gene: .
CDR3nt: TGTGCCAGCAGTCTCGCCCAGCAGGCCTACGAGCAGTACTTC
CDR3aa: CASSLAQQAYEQYF

v_gene: TRBV10-3
j_gene: TRBJ2-3
abundance: .
len: 14
d_gene: TRBD2
CDR3nt: TGTGCCATCAGGAGGGAGGGGAACGCAGATACGCAGTATTTT
CDR3aa: CAIRREGNADTQYF

v_gene: TRBV20-1
j_gene: TRBJ2-3
abundance: many
len: 14
d_gene: TRBD2
CDR3nt: TGCAGTGCTAGGGTAGCGGGGGGTCGAGATACGCAGTATTTT
CDR3aa: CSARVAGGRDTQYF

v_gene: TRBV29-1
j_gene: TRBJ1-5
abundance: many
len: 12
d_gene: .
CDR3nt: TGCAGCGCGGGACTTATGGGTCAGCCCCAGCATTTT
CDR3aa: CSAGLMGQPQHF

v_gene: TRBV6-2/TRBV6-3
j_gene: TRBJ1-1
abundance: many
len: 12
d_gene: .
CDR3nt: TGTGCCAGCAGTTATTTATCGGACGGAGCTTTCTTT
CDR3aa: CASSYLSDGAFF

v_gene: TRBV6-2/TRBV6-3
j_gene: TRBJ1-1
abundance: few
len: 13
d_gene: .
CDR3nt: TGTGCCAGCAGTTACTCAGAGAACACTGAAGCTTTCTTT
CDR3aa: CASSYSENTEAFF

v_gene: TRBV29-1
j_gene: TRBJ1-1
abundance: many
len: 13
d_gene: .
CDR3nt: TGCAGCGCCAGGGTAGGGATGAACACTGAAGCTTTCTTT
CDR3aa: CSARVGMNTEAFF

v_gene: TRBV20-1
j_gene: TRBJ2-1
abundance: many
len: 15
d_gene: TRBD2
CDR3nt: TGCAGTGCACCCCCCGGGACTAGCGGGATCAATGAGCAGTTCTTC
CDR3aa: CSAPPGTSGINEQFF

v_gene: TRBV7-9
j_gene: TRBJ1-1
abundance: .
len: 14
d_gene: .
CDR3nt: TGTGCCAGCAGCCTGGGACATATGAACACTGAAGCTTTCTTT
CDR3aa: CASSLGHMNTEAFF

v_gene: TRBV5-1
j_gene: TRBJ1-4
abundance: .
len: 17
d_gene: .
CDR3nt: TGCGCCAGCAGTCCTCGAGGGCAGCCGGGCACCGGGGAAAAACTGTTTTTT
CDR3aa: CASSPRGQPGTGEKLFF

v_gene: TRBV5-1
j_gene: TRBJ1-5
abundance: medium-sized
len: 14
d_gene: .
CDR3nt: TGCGCCAGCAGCTGGGACGGCGTCAATCAGCCCCAGCATTTT
CDR3aa: CASSWDGVNQPQHF

v_gene: TRBV7-3
j_gene: TRBJ2-1
abundance: .
len: 17
d_gene: TRBD2
CDR3nt: TGTGCCAGCAGCTTATGGGCTAGCGGGGGGAACTACAATGTGCAGTTCTTC
CDR3aa: CASSLWASGGNYNVQFF

v_gene: TRBV5-1
j_gene: TRBJ2-3
abundance: many
len: 16
d_gene: .
CDR3nt: TGCGCCAGCAGCTGGGGGACTGATTCTAGCACAGATACGCAGTATTTT
CDR3aa: CASSWGTDSSTDTQYF

v_gene: TRBV20-1
j_gene: TRBJ2-5
abundance: .
len: 11
d_gene: TRBD1
CDR3nt: TGCAGTACAGGGGTTCAAGAGACCCAGTACTTC
CDR3aa: CSTGVQETQYF

v_gene: TRBV27
j_gene: TRBJ2-7
abundance: many
len: 15
d_gene: TRBD1
CDR3nt: TGTGCCAGCTCTCTCTCCGGGACAGGGGAATACGAGCAGTACTTC
CDR3aa: CASSLSGTGEYEQYF

v_gene: TRBV5-4
j_gene: TRBJ1-4
abundance: many
len: 19
d_gene: .
CDR3nt: TGTGCCAGCAGCGGCAATCTGCAGGTCCTCCTTTGGTCCGATGAAAAACTGTTTTTT
CDR3aa: CASSGNLQVLLWSDEKLFF